The rows below give T cell receptor beta chains drawn from one sample of a study of blood T cell repertoires in COVID-19. Measured with immunoSEQ multiplex PCR; TCRdb has only the in-frame clones, and not every one. Among under 200,000 clones listed, 79% were seen once. The source material was PBMCs or T cells enriched from blood (not recorded which). The receptor set was obtained from a woman in her 70s in a cohort exposed to, infected with or recovered from COVID-19 (not recorded which). The CDR3 runs from the conserved cysteine through the conserved F or W. Fields, in order: V gene, clone size, J gene, D gene, CDR3 protein, CDR3 DNA. D genes are given only for firm matches. The listing skips clone size in some rows; elsewhere it reads once, few, many or a size class.

V gene: TRBV27; clone size: -; J gene: TRBJ1-3; D gene: TRBD1; CDR3 protein: CASRGRSGNTIYF; CDR3 DNA: TGTGCGAGCAGGGGGCGATCTGGAAACACCATATATTTT
V gene: TRBV6-2/TRBV6-3; clone size: once; J gene: TRBJ2-3; D gene: TRBD2; CDR3 protein: CASSFPGLAGVLDTQYF; CDR3 DNA: TGTGCCAGCAGTTTTCCGGGACTAGCGGGAGTACTGGATACGCAGTATTTT
V gene: TRBV2; clone size: -; J gene: TRBJ2-7; D gene: -; CDR3 protein: CASGRGYEQYF; CDR3 DNA: TGTGCCAGCGGCAGGGGATACGAGCAGTACTTC
V gene: TRBV3-1/TRBV3-2; clone size: -; J gene: TRBJ2-7; D gene: TRBD2; CDR3 protein: CASSPLWGGDYEQYF; CDR3 DNA: TGTGCCAGCAGCCCCCTATGGGGGGGTGACTACGAGCAGTACTTC
V gene: TRBV28; clone size: once; J gene: TRBJ2-5; D gene: TRBD1; CDR3 protein: CASSSLTGEETQYF; CDR3 DNA: TGTGCCAGCAGTTCCTTGACAGGGGAGGAGACCCAGTACTTC
V gene: TRBV10-2; clone size: few; J gene: TRBJ2-3; D gene: TRBD2; CDR3 protein: CASTDGLARADTQYF; CDR3 DNA: TGCGCCAGCACCGACGGACTAGCGAGGGCAGATACGCAGTATTTT
V gene: TRBV2; clone size: -; J gene: TRBJ1-5; D gene: -; CDR3 protein: CASSVSGDSNQPQHF; CDR3 DNA: TGTGCCAGCAGTGTTTCAGGGGACAGCAATCAGCCCCAGCATTTT
V gene: TRBV2; clone size: -; J gene: TRBJ2-3; D gene: -; CDR3 protein: CASRRQGSYTDTQYF; CDR3 DNA: TGTGCCAGCAGGCGGCAGGGGAGTTACACAGATACGCAGTATTTT
V gene: TRBV7-2; clone size: -; J gene: TRBJ1-1; D gene: -; CDR3 protein: CASSSSTGHTEAFF; CDR3 DNA: TGTGCCAGCAGCTCTAGTACAGGGCACACTGAAGCTTTCTTT
V gene: TRBV5-1; clone size: -; J gene: TRBJ2-7; D gene: TRBD1; CDR3 protein: CASRSGTGAYEQYF; CDR3 DNA: TGCGCCAGCCGTTCCGGGACAGGGGCCTACGAGCAGTACTTC
V gene: TRBV2; clone size: -; J gene: TRBJ1-1; D gene: -; CDR3 protein: CASSDRVTAFF; CDR3 DNA: TGTGCCAGCAGTGACAGGGTAACAGCTTTCTTT
V gene: TRBV28; clone size: few; J gene: TRBJ1-2; D gene: -; CDR3 protein: CASRPAAAHGYMLNPTF; CDR3 DNA: TGTGCCAGCAGACCAGCCGCCGCGCACGGGTATATGTTGAACCCCACCTTC
V gene: TRBV5-1; clone size: -; J gene: TRBJ1-3; D gene: -; CDR3 protein: CASSLVGAYSGNTIYF; CDR3 DNA: TGCGCCAGCAGCTTGGTGGGGGCCTACTCTGGAAACACCATATATTTT
V gene: TRBV27; clone size: -; J gene: TRBJ2-7; D gene: -; CDR3 protein: CASSSGGVRFEQYF; CDR3 DNA: TGTGCCAGCAGTTCTGGCGGGGTTCGCTTCGAGCAGTACTTC
V gene: TRBV27; clone size: -; J gene: TRBJ2-1; D gene: TRBD1; CDR3 protein: CASSEPGQGFNEQFF; CDR3 DNA: TGTGCCAGCAGTGAACCGGGACAGGGCTTCAATGAGCAGTTCTTC
V gene: TRBV11-3; clone size: few; J gene: TRBJ2-5; D gene: TRBD2; CDR3 protein: CASSIGLAGQETQYF; CDR3 DNA: TGTGCCAGCAGCATCGGACTAGCGGGTCAAGAGACCCAGTACTTC
V gene: TRBV6-5; clone size: -; J gene: TRBJ2-3; D gene: -; CDR3 protein: CATGWTPLADTQYF; CDR3 DNA: TGTGCCACGGGGTGGACTCCTTTAGCAGATACGCAGTATTTT
V gene: TRBV7-3; clone size: -; J gene: TRBJ1-1; D gene: -; CDR3 protein: CASSLGMWTEAFF; CDR3 DNA: TGTGCCAGCAGCTTGGGGATGTGGACAGAAGCTTTCTTT
V gene: TRBV5-5; clone size: -; J gene: TRBJ2-7; D gene: TRBD2; CDR3 protein: CASSEGLAVPNYEQYF; CDR3 DNA: TGTGCCAGCAGCGAGGGACTAGCGGTCCCAAACTACGAGCAGTACTTC
V gene: TRBV13; clone size: -; J gene: TRBJ2-5; D gene: -; CDR3 protein: CASSLRGGRTQYF; CDR3 DNA: TGTGCCAGCAGCCTAAGGGGGGGTCGGACCCAGTACTTC
V gene: TRBV13; clone size: -; J gene: TRBJ2-1; D gene: TRBD2; CDR3 protein: CASSPRPGLPTYNEQFF; CDR3 DNA: TGTGCCAGCAGCCCTCGCCCGGGACTACCTACCTACAATGAGCAGTTCTTC
V gene: TRBV11-2; clone size: few; J gene: TRBJ1-3; D gene: TRBD1; CDR3 protein: CASSLVTGDSSGNTIYF; CDR3 DNA: TGTGCCAGCAGCTTAGTAACGGGGGACAGCTCTGGAAACACCATATATTTT
V gene: TRBV5-1; clone size: few; J gene: TRBJ2-4; D gene: -; CDR3 protein: CASSPVTESVIQYF; CDR3 DNA: TGCGCCAGCAGCCCCGTCACGGAGAGCGTGATTCAGTACTTC